The clone carrying this TCR beta chain showed up just a few times. Its cognate antigen is unknown. Treatment reported: approximately nine-day PBMC culture with coronavirus spike peptide pools or control peptides (ViraFEST assay). Researchers used the Oncomine TCR Beta short-read assay to sequence DNA from cultured CD4+ T cells. TCRdb used MiXCR to reprocess the PCR reads, holding one entry per CDR3 protein. This table has tens of thousands of distinct CDR3 sequences, roughly two thirds appearing once. CDR3 size: 15 residues. Trimming stripped 0 bases from V and 5 bases from J, with 13 bases between. Germline CDR1 is ENHRY and CDR2 is SYGVKD. The data derive from a study of vaccination and CD4 T cells after COVID-19.

The sequences come from CD4+ T cells from blood, cultured in vitro, collected after SARS-CoV-2 vaccination. This TCR was recovered from a human donor who received a COVID-19 vaccine. The V call is TRBV10-3, the J call TRBJ1-2; maybe TRBD1 (5 bases). CDR3: CAISESGGAGYGYTF. The CDR3 DNA sequence: TGTGCCATCAGTGAGTCTGGCGGGGCAGGTTATGGCTACACCTTC.